Below are 27 T cell receptor beta chains sequenced from a single sample in a study of blood T cell repertoires in COVID-19. The data were produced by immunoSEQ multiplex PCR, yet TCRdb's version contains in-frame clones alone and is incomplete. The sample consists of roughly 100,000 clones, 85% to 90% of them appearing once. Source material: peripheral blood. Receptors originate from a man in his forties or fifties with active or convalescent COVID-19.

This clone was seen a handful of times. The J gene is TRBJ2-1, the V gene TRBV6-5; D is undetermined. V lost 0 bases and J 2 bases, leaving 8 bases between the germline ends. This CDR3 has 15 residues. Germline V lookup: CDR1 MNHEY, CDR2 SVGAGI. DNA of the CDR3: TGTGCCAGCAGTTACTCGATCAGAACCTACAATGAGCAGTTCTTC. Its translation: CASSYSIRTYNEQFF.

The chain combines TRBV10-3 with TRBJ1-5; possible D gene TRBD1, 6 bases. The V and J ends lost 8 bases and 3 bases respectively, with 8 bases between them. In germline, CDR1 is ENHRY, CDR2 SYGVKD. This CDR3 has 12 residues. The CDR3 DNA reads TGTGCCATCCGACAGGACAATCAGCCCCAGCATTTT. Encoded protein: CAIRQDNQPQHF.

This sequence joins TRBV11-3 and TRBJ2-3; D possibly corresponds to TRBD2 (6 bases). Trimming removed 2 bases at V and 0 bases at J, with 12 bases between. The CDR3 extends over 16 amino acids. Germline values: CDR1 SGHNT, CDR2 YENEEA. In DNA form, the CDR3 reads TGTGCCAGCAGCTTAAGGCGGGGAGTGAGCACAGATACGCAGTATTTT. Protein sequence: CASSLRRGVSTDTQYF. Combining the CDR3 with reference TRBV11-3 and TRBJ2-3 gives the whole variable domain EAGVVQSPRYKIIEKKQPVAFWCNPISGHNTLYWYLQNLGQGPELLIRYENEEAVDDSQLPKDRFSAERLKGVDSTLKIQPAELGDSAVYLCASSLRRGVSTDTQYFGPGTRLTVL.

This sequence joins TRBV2 and TRBJ2-7; perhaps TRBD1 as D (6 bases). The CDR3 is 14 amino acids. Trimming took off 4 bases at V and 0 bases at J, with 10 bases between the two ends. Germline CDR1 and CDR2: SNHLY and FYNNEI. The CDR3 sequence: CASSGARGSYEQYF. CDR3 in DNA: TGTGCCAGCAGTGGTGCCAGGGGCTCCTACGAGCAGTACTTC.

The V gene is TRBV6-5, the J gene TRBJ1-4; a weak D match, TRBD1 (6 bases). Trimming removed 0 bases from V and 8 bases from J, with 13 bases in between. The CDR3 is made up of 15 amino acids. Germline V gives CDR1 MNHEY, CDR2 SVGAGI. Here the CDR3 reads CASSYSSGVDEKLFF. As DNA, the CDR3 is TGTGCCAGCAGTTACTCATCAGGGGTGGACGAAAAACTGTTTTTT.

The count of this clone is one. The chain links TRBV28 to TRBJ1-6; D unresolved. The V gene's germline CDR1 is MDHEN and CDR2 SYDVKM. This CDR3 comprises 15 residues. Trimming removed 7 bases from V and 5 bases from J, with 15 bases in between. The CDR3 region has the DNA TGTGCCAGCACCCTCGGGGAGGGCCATAATTCACCCCTCCACTTT. It encodes CASTLGEGHNSPLHF.

This chain joins TRBV28 and TRBJ2-3; no clear D gene. This CDR3 is 11 amino acids long. CDR1 is MDHEN and CDR2 is SYDVKM in the germline V gene. With 5 bases removed from V and 8 bases from J, the gap between germline ends came to 8 bases. CDR3 in DNA: TGTGCCAGCAGTGTAGGAGCTACGCAGTATTTT. Its translation is CASSVGATQYF.

This chain links TRBV28 with TRBJ1-5; D gene uncertain. The germline CDR1 and CDR2 sequences are MDHEN and SYDVKM. The CDR3 consists of 13 residues. V lost 4 bases and J 4 bases, leaving 8 bases between the germline ends. The CDR3 DNA follows: TGTGCCAGCAGTTGGGCAGGAAATCAGCCCCAGCATTTT. This gives the protein CASSWAGNQPQHF.

This clone was counted only a few times. The rearrangement links TRBV2 to TRBJ2-5; TRBD1 matches at 7 bases. CDR3 length: 15 amino acids. Germline CDR1 is SNHLY and CDR2 is FYNNEI. Losses at the gene ends were 6 bases for V and 4 bases for J; bases not matched to a gene: 11. CDR3: CASSARQGSIETQYF. The CDR3, as DNA: TGTGCCAGCAGCGCCCGACAGGGAAGTATAGAGACCCAGTACTTC.

The V call is TRBV11-2, the J call TRBJ2-3; possibly TRBD2 for D (6 bases). The CDR3 loop spans 13 amino acids. Germline-derived CDR1 and CDR2 are SGHAT and FQNNGV. Trimming took off 5 bases at V and 8 bases at J, with 14 bases between the two ends. The CDR3 coding sequence is TGTGCCAGCAGCCACGAGTTGGGAGGTACGCAGTATTTT. It encodes CASSHELGGTQYF.

The gene calls are TRBV2 and TRBJ2-5; perhaps TRBD1 as D (6 bases). Trimming removed 4 bases at V and 2 bases at J, with 14 bases between. Looked up from germline, CDR1 is SNHLY and CDR2 is FYNNEI. This CDR3 spans 15 amino acids. For the CDR3, the DNA is TGTGCCAGCAGTGTGAGGTCGACAGGTCAAGAGACCCAGTACTTC. Translated, it gives CASSVRSTGQETQYF.

J is TRBJ1-2 and V is TRBV2, with no clear D. This CDR3 region has 12 residues. In germline, CDR1 is SNHLY, CDR2 FYNNEI. Trimming left V 7 bases short and J 8 bases short, with 14 bases between. This CDR3 reads CASTREMGGYTF. As DNA, the CDR3 is TGTGCCAGCACCCGGGAAATGGGGGGCTACACCTTC.

This chain connects TRBV18 to TRBJ2-7; 9 bases match TRBD1. The ends lost 4 bases at V and 5 bases at J; junction bases unmatched: 6. This CDR3 has 14 residues. Per germline, CDR1 KGHSH and CDR2 LQKENI. CDR3 loop: CASSRDREANEQYF. CDR3 DNA: TGTGCCAGCTCACGGGACAGGGAAGCGAACGAGCAGTACTTC.

V usage is TRBV5-1 and J usage is TRBJ2-2, with a possible D match to TRBD1 (5 bases). Between the trimmed V and J ends, which lost 0 bases and 2 bases, there was a span of 8 bases. CDR1 and CDR2 (germline): SGHRS, YFSETQ. The CDR3 has 15 residues. CDR3 DNA: TGCGCCAGCAGCTTGGGTGACAGTAACACCGGGGAGCTGTTTTTT. It is translated as CASSLGDSNTGELFF.

J is TRBJ1-6 and V is TRBV6-1; 7 nucleotides agree with TRBD1. After removal of 1 base from V and 6 bases from J, the junction contained 3 bases not matched to a gene. The length of the CDR3 is 15 residues. Germline CDR1 is MNHNS and CDR2 is SASEGT. The DNA of the CDR3 is TGTGCCAGCAGTGAAGGGCCAGGGGGTAATTCACCCCTCCACTTT. It is translated as CASSEGPGGNSPLHF.

V gene TRBV2 combines with J gene TRBJ1-5; no definite D call. Deletions cut 3 bases from V and 5 bases from J, with 14 bases between. Germline V gene sequence: CDR1 SNHLY, CDR2 FYNNEI. The CDR3 spans 15 residues. The CDR3 protein is CASSDRSGRYQPQHF. CDR3 DNA sequence: TGTGCCAGCAGTGACCGCTCCGGCAGGTATCAGCCCCAGCATTTT.

The chain is built from TRBV18 and TRBJ2-1, with D possibly TRBD2 on 6 matching bases. Germline lookup yields CDR1 KGHSH and CDR2 LQKENI. Trimming removed 0 bases from V and 9 bases from J, with 12 bases in between. The CDR3 has 14 amino acids. As DNA, the CDR3 is TGTGCCAGCTCACCACCGGCCCGGGGAGGTGAGCAGTTCTTC. Translating gives CASSPPARGGEQFF.

The chain joins TRBV5-1 to TRBJ1-1, with TRBD1 matching over 9 bases. From germline, CDR1 is SGHRS and CDR2 YFSETQ. The length of the CDR3 is 14 residues. The V and J ends lost 4 bases and 1 base, in that order; junction bases with no gene match: 2. The CDR3 reads CASSTGQGNTEAFF. The CDR3 nucleotides are TGCGCCAGCAGCACGGGACAGGGGAACACTGAAGCTTTCTTT.

This clone was recorded once. This rearrangement joins TRBV6-1 to TRBJ2-7; D is perhaps TRBD1 (5 bases). CDR3 size: 14 residues. Trimming stripped 2 bases from V and 2 bases from J, with 10 bases between. Germline loops: CDR1 MNHNS, CDR2 SASEGT. The CDR3 protein is CASSESDRPYEQYV. The DNA for the CDR3 is TGTGCCAGCAGTGAATCCGACAGACCCTACGAGCAGTACGTC.

This chain connects TRBV10-3 to TRBJ1-1; maybe TRBD1 (6 bases). CDR3 length: 14 residues. V was trimmed by 7 bases and J by 1 base, leaving 13 bases between them. CDR1 is ENHRY and CDR2 is SYGVKD in the germline V gene. This CDR3 reads CAIKTDSANTEAFF. CDR3 DNA: TGTGCCATCAAGACGGACAGTGCGAACACTGAAGCTTTCTTT.

The gene calls are TRBV28 and TRBJ1-2, with TRBD1 matching 7 bases. Germline V gene data show CDR1 as MDHEN and CDR2 as SYDVKM. With V trimmed by 2 bases and J by 6 bases, 6 bases remained unmatched. The CDR3 has 14 residues. The CDR3 coding sequence is TGTGCCAGCAGTTTAGGGGGGCAGGGGGATGGCTACACCTTC. Translation gives CASSLGGQGDGYTF.

This clone came up once. V usage is TRBV12-3 or TRBV12-4 and J usage is TRBJ1-1; weak D call: TRBD1 (6 bases). V lost 8 bases and J lost 2, with 12 bases in between. The CDR3 runs to 13 residues. The DNA of the CDR3 is TGTGCCAGCCTGATGACAGGAAACACTGAAGCTTTCTTT. It encodes CASLMTGNTEAFF.

The chain combines TRBV28 with TRBJ2-7; D possibly corresponds to TRBD1 (6 bases). The V gene lost 7 bases and the J gene lost 4 bases, with 11 bases spanning the gap. The CDR3 covers 12 residues. Looked up from germline, CDR1 is MDHEN and CDR2 is SYDVKM. In DNA form, the CDR3 reads TGTGCCAGCACTACAGGGTCTTACGAGCAGTACTTC. It translates to CASTTGSYEQYF.

The J gene is TRBJ1-4, the V gene TRBV2; 11 positions match TRBD1. Germline CDR1 SNHLY, CDR2 FYNNEI. J was trimmed by 5 bases and V by 4 bases; bases with no gene match: 6. The CDR3 spans 16 residues. The CDR3: CASSAGTGGSNEKLFF. CDR3 DNA sequence: TGTGCCAGCAGTGCGGGGACAGGGGGATCGAATGAAAAACTGTTTTTT.

V gene TRBV5-1 combines with J gene TRBJ1-6, with 7 bases matching TRBD1. V trimming: 0 bases; J trimming: 5 bases; junction bases outside the gene matches: 5. The CDR3 is made up of 16 amino acids. Looked up from germline, CDR1 is SGHRS and CDR2 is YFSETQ. CDR3 amino acids: CASSLAGGRDNSPLHF. CDR3 bases: TGCGCCAGCAGCTTGGCAGGGGGTAGGGATAATTCACCCCTCCACTTT. The entire variable domain, with the rest obtained from reference TRBV5-1 and TRBJ1-6, is as follows: KAGVTQTPRYLIKTRGQQVTLSCSPISGHRSVSWYQQTPGQGLQFLFEYFSETQRNKGNFPGRFSGRQFSNSRSEMNVSTLELGDSALYLCASSLAGGRDNSPLHFGNGTRLTVT.

Comments on this clone: The same CDR3 also results from other DNA sequences found in this sample. The V call is TRBV11-2, the J call TRBJ1-6; TRBD1 is a possible D gene (5 bases). V lost 0 bases, J lost 9 bases, and 12 bases lay in between. Germline CDR1 and CDR2: SGHAT and FQNNGV. The length of the CDR3 is 15 residues. The CDR3 reads CASSLEAGGTSPLHF. The CDR3 DNA follows: TGTGCCAGCAGCTTAGAGGCCGGGGGTACTTCACCCCTCCACTTT. Combining the CDR3 with reference TRBV11-2 and TRBJ1-6 gives the whole variable domain EAGVAQSPRYKIIEKRQSVAFWCNPISGHATLYWYQQILGQGPKLLIQFQNNGVVDDSQLPKDRFSAERLKGVDSTLKIQPAKLEDSAVYLCASSLEAGGTSPLHFGNGTRLTVT.

V usage is TRBV29-1 and J usage is TRBJ1-3; possibly TRBD1 for D (6 bases). The V gene lost 6 bases and the J gene lost 0 bases, with 15 bases spanning the gap. The length of the CDR3 is 15 residues. Germline CDR1 reads SQVTM; CDR2 reads ANQGSEA. This CDR3 reads CSVLMQGRSGNTIYF. The CDR3 nucleotides read TGCAGCGTACTTATGCAGGGGCGCTCTGGAAACACCATATATTTT.